A selection of T cell receptor beta chains follows, all from one sample in a study of blood T cell repertoires in COVID-19. Profiled with immunoSEQ multiplex PCR; TCRdb holds only in-frame clones, not every one. The sample has roughly 80,000 clones; roughly 90% are singletons. Sequenced: peripheral blood. Every receptor here comes from a human donor in a cohort sampled during active COVID-19. Each CDR3 is given with its conserved first and last residue. Fields, in order: D gene, J gene, clone size, V gene, CDR3 protein, CDR3 DNA. D genes are given only for firm matches. Size tells how often a clone was seen (once, few, many) or the class of an expanded clone, and some rows leave it out.

D: TRBD2; J: TRBJ2-3; size: -; V: TRBV5-5; CDR3: CASSWGTTSTDTQYF; DNA: TGTGCCAGCAGCTGGGGGACTACTAGCACAGATACGCAGTATTTT
D: -; J: TRBJ2-7; size: -; V: TRBV9; CDR3: CASSVDATGEQYF; DNA: TGTGCCAGCAGCGTAGATGCGACTGGCGAGCAGTACTTC
D: -; J: TRBJ2-1; size: -; V: TRBV5-1; CDR3: CASSLSPGVNEQFF; DNA: TGCGCCAGCAGCTTGTCCCCAGGGGTCAATGAGCAGTTCTTC
D: TRBD2; J: TRBJ2-3; size: -; V: TRBV4-2; CDR3: CASSQDFLTSGGSDTQYF; DNA: TGTGCCAGCAGCCAAGATTTTCTTACTAGCGGGGGATCCGATACGCAGTATTTT
D: TRBD2; J: TRBJ2-3; size: -; V: TRBV5-4; CDR3: CASSEGLAGGQDTQYF; DNA: TGTGCCAGCAGCGAGGGACTAGCGGGGGGGCAAGATACGCAGTATTTT
D: -; J: TRBJ1-3; size: -; V: TRBV13; CDR3: CASSPQGLGNTIYF; DNA: TGTGCCAGCAGTCCGCAGGGACTGGGAAACACCATATATTTT
D: -; J: TRBJ1-5; size: -; V: TRBV4-1; CDR3: CASSPGTQNNQPQHF; DNA: TGCGCCAGCAGCCCCGGGACACAGAATAATCAGCCCCAGCATTTT
D: TRBD1; J: TRBJ1-2; size: -; V: TRBV5-8; CDR3: CASSLAGGQGYGYTF; DNA: TGTGCCAGCAGCTTGGCCGGGGGACAGGGCTATGGCTACACCTTC
D: TRBD1; J: TRBJ1-2; size: -; V: TRBV2; CDR3: CASTLTGGFRVGYTF; DNA: TGTGCCAGCACGCTAACAGGGGGCTTTCGCGTTGGCTACACCTTC
D: -; J: TRBJ2-1; size: few; V: TRBV19; CDR3: CASSLDIGLSLGEQFF; DNA: TGTGCCAGTAGTCTCGACATTGGCCTATCTCTTGGAGAGCAGTTCTTC
D: TRBD2; J: TRBJ2-2; size: -; V: TRBV7-2; CDR3: CASSLVSGTSGETGELFF; DNA: TGTGCCAGCAGCTTAGTGTCGGGGACTAGCGGGGAGACCGGGGAGCTGTTTTTT
D: -; J: TRBJ1-2; size: -; V: TRBV11-2; CDR3: CASSLRTDGYTF; DNA: TGTGCCAGCAGCTTGCGTACCGATGGCTACACCTTC
D: -; J: TRBJ2-1; size: -; V: TRBV28; CDR3: CASTGERAGWYNEQFF; DNA: TGTGCCAGCACCGGTGAGCGGGCGGGCTGGTACAATGAGCAGTTCTTC
D: TRBD1; J: TRBJ2-5; size: -; V: TRBV10-3; CDR3: CAISGGGQGIIGRQETQYF; DNA: TGTGCCATCAGTGGAGGGGGACAGGGTATCATTGGTCGCCAAGAGACCCAGTACTTC
D: -; J: TRBJ1-4; size: -; V: TRBV5-1; CDR3: CASSPGGVTNEKLFF; DNA: TGCGCCAGCAGCCCTGGGGGGGTCACTAATGAAAAACTGTTTTTT